What follows are 23 T cell receptor beta chains derived from one specimen sequenced in a study of metastatic and nonmetastatic thyroid tumors. Thyroid surgery had not been preceded by any treatment in any patient. From the PCR reads, TCRdb re-called clones with MiXCR. The sample records around 24,000 clones, roughly 25% being singletons. The source material was tumor tissue. These receptors all stem from a male donor with papillary thyroid cancer or a benign thyroid nodule (not recorded which). Some clones in this sample may be carry-over from other donors' samples.

This clone was recorded a few times. One base away lies a much larger clone, so this may be a sequencing read error. The chain has TRBV6-2 or TRBV6-3 and TRBJ2-5; 7 bases align to TRBD2. Germline loops: CDR1 MNHEY, CDR2 SVGEGT. The CDR3 loop spans 17 amino acids. J gave up 1 base and V 6 bases, and 14 bases lay outside the gene matches. The CDR3: CASSQGVLAVSQETQYF. Here the CDR3 DNA reads TGTGCCAGCAGCCAGGGAGTTCTAGCGGTGTCCCAAGAGACCCAGTACTTC.

V usage is TRBV14 and J usage is TRBJ2-7, with 7 bases lining up with TRBD2. The CDR3 has 17 residues. Germline CDR1 is SGHDN and CDR2 is FVKESK. With V trimmed by 1 base and J by 3 bases, 12 bases remained unmatched. CDR3: CASSQGLSRLAVYEQYF. The CDR3 DNA follows: TGTGCCAGCAGCCAAGGGCTCTCGAGGCTAGCGGTCTACGAGCAGTACTTC.

This clone appeared many times. This chain joins TRBV6-1 and TRBJ1-1, with 11 bases aligning to TRBD1. The V segment lost 5 bases and the J segment 0 bases; nucleotides outside the gene matches: 8. This CDR3 spans 17 amino acids. The germline CDR1 and CDR2 sequences are MNHNS and SASEGT. The chain's CDR3 is CASSNGQGAFMNTEAFF. The CDR3 nucleotides read TGTGCCAGCAGTAACGGACAGGGGGCGTTCATGAACACTGAAGCTTTCTTT.

This clone is termed medium-sized. The chain recombines TRBV18 with TRBJ2-7; 9 bases match TRBD1. Losses at the gene ends were 0 bases for V and 7 bases for J; bases not matched to a gene: 7. The germline V gene encodes CDR1 KGHSH and CDR2 LQKENI. The CDR3 runs to 15 residues. CDR3: CASSPPARQGEEQYF. The CDR3 DNA reads as TGTGCCAGCTCACCACCGGCGCGACAGGGGGAAGAGCAGTACTTC.

The chain couples TRBV4-3 to TRBJ2-7; D remains ambiguous. Germline V gene data show CDR1 as LGHNA and CDR2 as YSLEER. Deletions cut 0 bases from V and 6 bases from J, with 18 bases between. The CDR3 covers 16 residues. Written as DNA, the CDR3 is TGCGCCAGCAGCCAAGACTCTCGGAGTCAGACCGTCGAGCAGTACTTC. Translating gives CASSQDSRSQTVEQYF.

This clone was found a few times. It may be a read error: a sequence one base away is much more abundant. The rearrangement links TRBV28 to TRBJ2-7; D may be TRBD1 (7 bases). Germline V gene lookup returns CDR1 MDHEN and CDR2 SYDVKM. The CDR3 is made up of 14 amino acids. The DNA of the CDR3 is TGTGCCAGCAGTTTGGAGGGACAGAACGACGAGCGGTACTTC. Translation: CASSLEGQNDERYF.

At least ten counts were recorded for this clone. This chain connects TRBV13 to TRBJ1-2; 7 positions match TRBD1. This CDR3 spans 14 amino acids. Germline V CDR1 and CDR2: PRHDT, FYEKMQ (reference sequence). The V segment lost 5 bases and the J segment 1 base; nucleotides outside the gene matches: 4. Written as DNA, the CDR3 is TGTGCCAGCAGCGCCGCAGGGGGTAACTATGGCTACACCTTC. This sequence encodes CASSAAGGNYGYTF.

In its sample, this clone was seen many times. The sample has other DNA sequences that encode this CDR3 too. This chain connects TRBV2 to TRBJ2-7, with 9 positions matching TRBD1. Germline-derived CDR1 and CDR2 are SNHLY and FYNNEI. The CDR3 has 14 residues. With 6 bases clipped from V and 8 bases from J, the junction kept 11 bases outside the gene matches. CDR3 sequence (DNA): TGTGCCAGCAGCGGGACGGACAGGGGTACAAAGCAGTACTTC. Translated: CASSGTDRGTKQYF.

This clone was recorded many times. The V call is TRBV6-1, the J call TRBJ2-3; 9 bases match TRBD1. V lost 5 bases and J lost 6; bases outside the gene matches: 9. From germline, CDR1 is MNHNS and CDR2 SASEGT. The CDR3 sequence is 15 residues long. The CDR3 protein is CASSPGTGKTDTQYF. The CDR3 DNA is TGTGCCAGCAGTCCAGGGACAGGGAAAACGGATACGCAGTATTTT.

This clone was recorded many times. The V call is TRBV3-1, the J call TRBJ1-3; D is possibly TRBD1 (6 bases). Germline CDR1 reads LGHDT; CDR2 reads YNNKEL (reference sequence). V lost 4 bases to trimming and J lost 2 bases, with 12 bases between them. The CDR3 has 15 residues. The DNA of the CDR3 is TGTGCCAGCAGCCCCACGACAGGCCCTGGAAACACCATATATTTT. This gives the protein CASSPTTGPGNTIYF. The full variable domain, with the rest looked up from reference TRBV3-1 and TRBJ1-3, is DTAVSQTPKYLVTQMGNDKSIKCEQNLGHDTMYWYKQDSKKFLKIMFSYNNKELIINETVPNRFSPKSPDKAHLNLHINSLELGDSAVYFCASSPTTGPGNTIYFGEGSWLTVV.

This clone has only a few counts. A much larger clone differs by one base, so this may be a read error. CDR3 loop: CASTIVETQYF. DNA of the CDR3: TGTGCCAGTACCATCGTGGAGACCCAGTACTTC. The J gene is TRBJ2-5, the V gene TRBV19; D is unclear. The germline V gene encodes CDR1 LNHDA and CDR2 SQIVND (reference sequence). The CDR3 runs 11 residues. Between the trimmed V and J ends, which lost 7 bases and 5 bases, there was a span of 8 bases. The full variable domain, its missing parts supplied by reference TRBV19 and TRBJ2-5, is DGGITQSPKYLFRKEGQNVTLSCEQNLNHDAMYWYRQDPGQGLRLIYYSQIVNDFQKGDIAEGYSVSREKKESFPLTVTSAQKNPTAFYLCASTIVETQYFGPGTRLLVL.

The chain combines TRBV13 with TRBJ2-2, with D possibly TRBD2 on 5 matching bases. The CDR3 is made up of 14 amino acids. The V end was cut by 5 bases, the J end by 7 bases, with 14 bases between. From germline, CDR1 is PRHDT and CDR2 FYEKMQ (reference sequence). DNA of the CDR3: TGTGCCAGCAGCCCGCGGGCAGTGAACGGGGAGCTGTTTTTT. Amino acid sequence: CASSPRAVNGELFF.

The CDR3 here is CSARVGIRAAYYGYTF. DNA of the CDR3: TGCAGTGCTAGAGTAGGGATTCGTGCGGCCTACTATGGCTACACCTTC. V gene TRBV20-1 combines with J gene TRBJ1-2, with D unclear. The CDR3 loop spans 16 amino acids. From germline, CDR1 is DFQATT and CDR2 SNEGSKA (reference sequence). V was pared by 1 base and J by 3 bases, with 18 bases between.

This clone appeared many times. The rearrangement links TRBV12-3 or TRBV12-4 to TRBJ2-7; maybe TRBD2 (8 bases). There are 13 residues in the CDR3. The V and J ends lost 7 bases and 6 bases respectively, with 16 bases between them. DNA of the CDR3: TGTGCCAGCATGGCGGGAGGACAGGCCGAGCAGTACTTC. Protein sequence: CASMAGGQAEQYF.

The chain is built from TRBV30 and TRBJ1-1; no clear D gene. Per germline, CDR1 GTSNPN and CDR2 SVGIG (reference sequence). The V gene lost 4 bases and the J gene lost 6 bases, with 12 bases spanning the gap. CDR3 length: 12 amino acids. The CDR3 spells CAWTLHRSEAFF. DNA for the CDR3: TGTGCCTGGACCCTACATCGGTCTGAAGCTTTCTTT.

This clone occurred many times. For the CDR3, the DNA is TGTGCCAGCAGCCAAGAGCGCACTAGCGAATCGTGGGAGACCCAGTACTTC. It translates to CASSQERTSESWETQYF. The chain couples TRBV3-1 to TRBJ2-5; 7 bases are shared with TRBD2. CDR3 length: 17 residues. V shed 0 bases, J shed 5 bases, and the junction held 12 bases outside the gene matches. The germline gives CDR1 LGHDT, CDR2 YNNKEL (reference sequence).

This clone was seen many times. Other nucleotide sequences from this sample produce the same CDR3. CDR3 protein: CASSPQVATSGRASDDEQYF. CDR3 nucleotides: TGTGCCAGCAGCCCCCAGGTGGCAACTAGCGGGAGGGCCTCCGACGACGAGCAGTACTTC. The V call is TRBV13, the J call TRBJ2-7; TRBD2 matches 13 bases. J was trimmed by 5 bases and V by 5 bases; bases with no gene match: 21. From germline, CDR1 is PRHDT and CDR2 FYEKMQ (reference sequence). This CDR3 spans 20 amino acids.

This clone was seen many times. V and J are TRBV6-1 and TRBJ2-7; D not resolved. This CDR3 is built from 15 residues. CDR1 and CDR2 (germline): MNHNS, SASEGT. Trimming shortened V by 5 bases and J by 0 bases, and 14 bases separated the two germline ends. CDR3 region: CASSLLSRSSYEQYF. In DNA, the CDR3 is TGTGCCAGCAGTTTATTGTCTAGGAGCTCCTACGAGCAGTACTTC.

To note about this clone: This may be a read error: a much more frequent sequence differs by one nucleotide. Other nucleotide sequences in the sample specify the same CDR3. The V and J genes are TRBV12-3 or TRBV12-4 and TRBJ2-5; D possibly corresponds to TRBD1 (5 bases). V was cut by 4 bases and J by 5 bases, with 14 bases left in between. CDR3 length: 14 amino acids. In DNA, the CDR3 is TGTGCCAGCAGTTCTCGGCAGGGTGGGGAGACCCAGTACTTC. It is translated as CASSSRQGGETQYF.

The V and J genes are TRBV10-3 and TRBJ2-5; 10 bases map to TRBD1. Germline V gives CDR1 ENHRY, CDR2 SYGVKD. V dropped 7 bases and J dropped 5; count of bases not matched to a gene: 10. The CDR3 is 15 amino acids. This CDR3 reads CAITAGTGVFETQYF. The DNA of the CDR3 is TGTGCCATCACTGCCGGGACAGGGGTTTTTGAGACCCAGTACTTC.

This clone was detected many times. This chain connects TRBV6-2 or TRBV6-3 to TRBJ1-2; 7 bases agree with TRBD1. Per the germline V gene, CDR1 is MNHEY and CDR2 is SVGEGT. The ends lost 2 bases at V and 8 bases at J; junction bases unmatched: 8. The CDR3 loop spans 14 amino acids. The CDR3 coding sequence is TGTGCCAGCAGTTACCTCGGGACAGACGACGGCTACACCTTC. Protein sequence: CASSYLGTDDGYTF.

This clone occurred a few times. The chain carries TRBV10-2 and TRBJ2-6, with D unresolved. Germline values: CDR1 WSHSY, CDR2 SAAADI. With 8 bases removed from V and 3 bases from J, the gap between germline ends came to 17 bases. This CDR3 region has 16 residues. The CDR3: CASVESAVGGANVLTF. As DNA, the CDR3 is TGCGCCAGCGTTGAGTCGGCCGTCGGTGGGGCCAACGTCCTGACTTTC.

This clone was observed a few times. Possible read error: a much larger clone is one base away. The J gene is TRBJ2-7, the V gene TRBV11-2; D call uncertain. Looked up from germline, CDR1 is SGHAT and CDR2 is FQNNGV. The CDR3 is 11 amino acids. CDR3 nucleotide sequence: TGTGCCAGCATCTTAGTCAACGAGCAGTACTTC. This encodes CASILVNEQYF.